Each of the 27 T cell receptor beta chains below was sequenced from the same sample in a study of cytomegalovirus exposure and HLA in healthy donors. The method was immunoSEQ multiplex PCR; TCRdb's version includes in-frame clones alone and lacks a portion of them. The data show around 250,000 clones, around 91% seen once. The specimen was PBMCs. The source of these receptors is a woman aged 18-29 years in good health and CMV-seronegative.

The V call is TRBV5-1, the J call TRBJ1-1, with D unclear. Trimming left V 0 bases short and J 1 base short, with 10 bases between. Germline values: CDR1 SGHRS, CDR2 YFSETQ. This CDR3 comprises 15 residues. The CDR3: CASSLEVRGNTEAFF. CDR3 DNA: TGCGCCAGCAGCTTGGAGGTACGAGGGAACACTGAAGCTTTCTTT.

The chain links TRBV10-3 to TRBJ2-3; D remains unclear. In germline, CDR1 is ENHRY, CDR2 SYGVKD. Trimming removed 5 bases at V and 2 bases at J, with 8 bases between. This CDR3 contains 13 residues. The CDR3 region is CAISFTDTDTQYF. The DNA for the CDR3 is TGTGCCATCAGTTTCACTGACACAGATACGCAGTATTTT.

This chain links TRBV5-1 with TRBJ1-1, with D tentatively TRBD1 (5 bases). The length of the CDR3 is 15 residues. The V gene's germline CDR1 is SGHRS and CDR2 YFSETQ. V lost 2 bases and J 1 base, leaving 12 bases between the germline ends. The CDR3 reads CASSFVGRENTEAFF. The CDR3 region has the DNA TGCGCCAGCAGCTTTGTTGGCAGGGAGAACACTGAAGCTTTCTTT.

The V and J genes are TRBV29-1 and TRBJ1-2, with 8 bases aligning to TRBD1. The junction had 5 bases not matched to a gene; V was cut back by 8 bases and J by 0 bases. The CDR3 totals 13 residues. Germline lookup yields CDR1 SQVTM and CDR2 ANQGSEA. As DNA, the CDR3 is TGCAGCATGATGACAGGGGCTAACTATGGCTACACCTTC. Amino acid sequence: CSMMTGANYGYTF.

This clone was picked up one time. A read error may account for a junction end that differs from germline. The CDR3 here is CGTGSETQYF. CDR3 DNA: TGCGGGACAGGGTCGGAGACCCAGTACTTC. The rearrangement uses TRBV7-9 and TRBJ2-5, with 9 bases fitting TRBD1. Germline V gene lookup returns CDR1 SEHNR and CDR2 FQNEAQ (reference sequence). The CDR3 contains 10 residues.

The rearrangement joins TRBV7-9 to TRBJ1-1; D gene uncertain. CDR1 is SEHNR and CDR2 is FQNEAQ in the germline V gene (reference sequence). Trimming removed 4 bases at V and 5 bases at J, with 17 bases between. The CDR3 covers 15 residues. The CDR3 protein is CASSYPEREFTEAFF. CDR3 nucleotides: TGTGCCAGCAGCTACCCGGAGAGGGAGTTTACTGAAGCTTTCTTT.

This sequence joins TRBV5-6 and TRBJ2-7; 12 bases are shared with TRBD1. The CDR3 length is 14 residues. Germline CDR1 reads SGHDT; CDR2 reads YYEEEE. V shed 4 bases, J shed 5 bases, and the junction held 4 bases outside the gene matches. The CDR3 DNA follows: TGTGCCAGCAGCAGGGGACAGGGGGCTGACGAGCAGTACTTC. Translated: CASSRGQGADEQYF.

The CDR3, as DNA: TGTGCCAGCAGTTTATCAGCGGGCGAGCAGTACTTC. Its protein product is CASSLSAGEQYF. This chain joins TRBV27 and TRBJ2-7; perhaps TRBD2 as D (6 bases). The CDR3 consists of 12 residues. The germline V and J ends were trimmed by 0 bases and 6 bases, with 6 bases remaining between them. Germline V gene lookup returns CDR1 MNHEY and CDR2 SMNVEV (reference sequence).

V usage is TRBV4-1 and J usage is TRBJ2-2, with 7 bases identical to TRBD1. The CDR3 spans 15 residues. Germline loops: CDR1 MGHRA, CDR2 YSYEKL. V was pared by 1 base and J by 4 bases, with 3 bases of the junction left unmatched. The CDR3 region is CASSQGGGRTGELFF. DNA for the CDR3: TGCGCCAGCAGCCAAGGAGGGGGCCGCACCGGGGAGCTGTTTTTT.

The rearrangement uses TRBV7-2 and TRBJ2-5, with 7 bases aligning to TRBD1. V shed 3 bases and J 2 bases; nucleotides not matched to a gene: 9. CDR1 is SGHTA and CDR2 is FQGNSA in the germline V gene. The CDR3 sequence is 16 residues long. The CDR3 DNA follows: TGTGCCAGCAGCTTGGCAACCGGGACAGAGCAAGAGACCCAGTACTTC. Translation: CASSLATGTEQETQYF.

This chain joins TRBV4-1 and TRBJ2-7; tentatively, D is TRBD1 (5 bases). Trimming took 1 base from V and 2 from J, leaving 6 bases between them. The CDR3 consists of 13 residues. Germline CDR1 reads MGHRA; CDR2 reads YSYEKL. Written as DNA, the CDR3 is TGCGCCAGCAGCCAAGCCAGGGCCTACGAGCAGTACTTC. Residues: CASSQARAYEQYF.

V usage is TRBV28 and J usage is TRBJ2-3, with 11 bases that match TRBD1. Looked up from germline, CDR1 is MDHEN and CDR2 is SYDVKM. Germline trimming cut 5 bases from V and 4 bases from J; bases unmatched to any gene: 5. The CDR3 has 15 residues. The CDR3 sequence: CASSPDRGRSDTQYF. For the CDR3, the DNA is TGTGCCAGCAGTCCGGACAGGGGGCGGTCAGATACGCAGTATTTT.

The chain recombines TRBV30 with TRBJ1-2; D remains ambiguous. Germline lookup yields CDR1 GTSNPN and CDR2 SVGIG (reference sequence). V lost 4 bases and J lost 0, with 3 bases in between. The length of the CDR3 is 11 residues. The CDR3 region has the DNA TGTGCCTGGAACACTAACTATGGCTACACCTTC. Translated, it gives CAWNTNYGYTF.

This rearrangement joins TRBV5-8 to TRBJ1-4; TRBD1 is a possible D gene (5 bases). The CDR3 covers 15 residues. Trimming took off 1 base at V and 4 bases at J, with 11 bases between the two ends. Germline V gene data show CDR1 as SGHTS and CDR2 as YDEGEE. CDR3 loop: CASSLPRQINEKLFF. Here the CDR3 DNA reads TGTGCCAGCAGCTTGCCAAGACAGATTAATGAAAAACTGTTTTTT.

The count of this clone is one. The CDR3 region is CASSLVPGAAFF. The CDR3 nucleotides are TGTGCCAGCAGCTTAGTCCCAGGGGCGGCTTTCTTT. The chain combines TRBV7-8 with TRBJ1-1; a weak D match, TRBD1 (6 bases). This CDR3 spans 12 amino acids. V dropped 1 base and J dropped 11 bases, with 11 bases sitting between them. The V gene's germline CDR1 is SGHVS and CDR2 FQNEAQ.

This clone was seen once. The rearrangement links TRBV28 to TRBJ2-3, with TRBD2 matching 14 bases. The junction had 9 bases not matched to a gene; V was cut back by 5 bases and J by 2 bases. CDR1 and CDR2 from the germline V gene are MDHEN and SYDVKM. This CDR3 has 18 amino acids. CDR3 amino acids: CASSPQGLAGDDTDTQYF. CDR3 coding DNA: TGTGCCAGCAGTCCCCAGGGACTAGCGGGGGACGACACAGATACGCAGTATTTT.

Only one count was recorded for this clone. The rearrangement joins TRBV7-9 to TRBJ2-7, with D perhaps TRBD1 (6 bases). The germline gives CDR1 SEHNR, CDR2 FQNEAQ (reference sequence). V was shortened by 2 bases and J by 3 bases, with 8 bases between the two germline ends. This CDR3 contains 13 residues. Written as DNA, the CDR3 is TGTGCCAGCAGCTTAACAGGGAACTACGAGCAGTACTTC. It codes for CASSLTGNYEQYF.

The chain carries TRBV5-1 and TRBJ2-7; D is unclear. This CDR3 has 15 residues. The germline CDR1 and CDR2 sequences are SGHRS and YFSETQ. V lost 0 bases and J 2 bases, leaving 12 bases between the germline ends. The CDR3 here is CASSLDRVLTYEQYF. The CDR3 bases are TGCGCCAGCAGCTTGGACCGGGTCCTTACCTACGAGCAGTACTTC. Looking up the rest from reference TRBV5-1 and TRBJ2-7 gives the full variable domain: KAGVTQTPRYLIKTRGQQVTLSCSPISGHRSVSWYQQTPGQGLQFLFEYFSETQRNKGNFPGRFSGRQFSNSRSEMNVSTLELGDSALYLCASSLDRVLTYEQYFGPGTRLTVT.

This rearrangement joins TRBV27 to TRBJ2-1; D not certain. Germline CDR1 is MNHEY and CDR2 is SMNVEV (reference sequence). This CDR3 has 14 amino acids. Trimming cost V 3 bases and J 3 bases, with 9 bases left between them. CDR3 in DNA: TGTGCCAGCAGTTTCTCTCTCAGCTACAATGAGCAGTTCTTC. Translating gives CASSFSLSYNEQFF.

The CDR3 nucleotides are TGTGCCAGCAGTGAAGCGCTGGCCGTGAGGGCTTTCTTT. Translation gives CASSEALAVRAFF. V and J are TRBV6-1 and TRBJ1-1; no definite D call. This CDR3 comprises 13 residues. With 0 bases removed from V and 11 bases from J, the gap between germline ends came to 13 bases. Germline CDR1 reads MNHNS; CDR2 reads SASEGT.

J is TRBJ2-7 and V is TRBV5-1; 8 bases line up with TRBD2. Germline CDR1 reads SGHRS; CDR2 reads YFSETQ. The J segment lost 6 bases and the V segment lost 0 bases, leaving 11 bases of the junction unmatched. The CDR3 sequence is 16 residues long. This CDR3 is CASSLGTSSDLGEQYV. The CDR3 DNA follows: TGCGCCAGCAGCTTGGGGACTAGCTCAGATCTCGGCGAGCAGTACGTC.

The chain is built from TRBV5-1 and TRBJ1-2, with D possibly TRBD1 on 6 matching bases. The germline CDR1 and CDR2 sequences are SGHRS and YFSETQ. The CDR3 extends over 14 amino acids. Trimming removed 4 bases from V and 6 bases from J, with 16 bases in between. The CDR3, as DNA: TGCGCCAGCAGCGCGATACAGGGTGTCGATGGCTACACCTTC. Protein product: CASSAIQGVDGYTF. The entire variable domain, with the rest obtained from reference TRBV5-1 and TRBJ1-2, is as follows: KAGVTQTPRYLIKTRGQQVTLSCSPISGHRSVSWYQQTPGQGLQFLFEYFSETQRNKGNFPGRFSGRQFSNSRSEMNVSTLELGDSALYLCASSAIQGVDGYTFGSGTRLTVV.

The chain has TRBV7-9 and TRBJ1-1; D remains unclear. CDR1 and CDR2 from the germline V gene are SEHNR and FQNEAQ (reference sequence). The V end was cut by 5 bases, the J end by 0 bases, with 13 bases between. This CDR3 spans 15 amino acids. For the CDR3, the DNA is TGTGCCAGCAGCGCCAGGAACCAACTGAACACTGAAGCTTTCTTT. This translates into CASSARNQLNTEAFF.

The chain carries TRBV27 and TRBJ1-1; unclear D gene. The CDR3 has 17 amino acids. V was cut by 0 bases and J by 0 bases, with 14 bases left in between. Germline loops: CDR1 MNHEY, CDR2 SMNVEV (reference sequence). The DNA for the CDR3 is TGTGCCAGCAGTTTATCCACAGTGTTCGGTCTGAACACTGAAGCTTTCTTT. Translating gives CASSLSTVFGLNTEAFF.

This clone was detected a few times. The junction departs from germline at one end; a sequencing error may be responsible. This rearrangement joins TRBV20-1 to TRBJ2-7; maybe TRBD2 (5 bases). The length of the CDR3 is 10 residues. The germline V gene has CDR1 DFQATT and CDR2 SNEGSKA (reference sequence). As DNA, the CDR3 is TGCAGTGCACATAAGGGAGTTCAAACCTTC. Encoded protein: CSAHKGVQTF.

The V and J genes are TRBV29-1 and TRBJ2-1, with D maybe TRBD1 (5 bases). The CDR3 extends over 13 amino acids. Germline assignment: CDR1 SQVTM and CDR2 ANQGSEA. V was shortened by 8 bases and J by 5 bases, with 16 bases between the two germline ends. The CDR3 protein is CSQRDSFHNEQFF. In DNA, the CDR3 is TGCAGCCAGAGAGACAGTTTCCACAATGAGCAGTTCTTC.

The V gene is TRBV11-2, the J gene TRBJ2-2; TRBD2 aligns across 7 bases. CDR3 length: 16 amino acids. The V gene's germline CDR1 is SGHAT and CDR2 FQNNGV. Unmatched junction bases numbered 11, after V lost 7 bases and J lost 3 bases. CDR3 DNA sequence: TGTGCCAGCACCCCAGCGGGGCGGGGGTACACCGGGGAGCTGTTTTTT. It encodes CASTPAGRGYTGELFF.